This paragraph reports one TCR beta chain. Its antigen is unidentified. These data are taken from a study of cytomegalovirus exposure and HLA in healthy donors. The PCR contained 60 Vbeta and 13 Jbeta primers. Libraries were prepared by immunoSEQ multiplex PCR; TCRdb keeps only in-frame clonotypes and omits some of them. Here the sample spans approximately 220,000 clones, approximately 82% being singletons. Study conclusions and caveats: TCR beta V- and J-gene trimming was later associated with a missense DCLRE1C variant. It was taken for granted in presence/absence analyses that sequencing depth across donors was roughly uniform.

Germline CDR1 is MNHEY and CDR2 is SVGAGI. The CDR3 sequence is 13 residues long. The ends lost 7 bases at V and 9 bases at J; junction bases unmatched: 8. The sequencing input was PBMCs. The TCR sequence derives from a man younger than 30 in good health and CMV-seronegative. J is TRBJ2-5 and V is TRBV6-5; 10 nucleotides align to TRBD1. The CDR3 DNA sequence: TGTGCCAGCACCAGGACAGGGGGTAGGGCCCAGTACTTC. As protein: CASTRTGGRAQYF.